This T cell receptor (beta chain) comes out of a study of T-cell memory formation after mild COVID-19. CDR1 and CDR2 from the germline V gene are GTSNPN and SVGIG (reference sequence). The CDR3 sequence is 15 residues long. V lost 2 bases and J 5 bases, leaving 15 bases between the germline ends. In this sample, this clonotype turned up a few times. TCRdb redid the calling of the 5' RACE reads with MiXCR, one entry per CDR3 protein. The table includes about 620,000 distinct CDR3 sequences, roughly 18% detected once. Sequences were obtained from PBMCs or a T cell subset sorted from them (not recorded which). This receptor was taken from an adult woman who had mild COVID-19 (a few samples of this study predate the infection). Cell type and time point are not known. The gene calls are TRBV30 and TRBJ2-2; tentatively, D is TRBD1 (5 bases). The DNA for the CDR3 is TGTGCCTGGAGTAGGAACAGGCTTCTTACCGGGGAGCTGTTTTTT. Translation: CAWSRNRLLTGELFF.